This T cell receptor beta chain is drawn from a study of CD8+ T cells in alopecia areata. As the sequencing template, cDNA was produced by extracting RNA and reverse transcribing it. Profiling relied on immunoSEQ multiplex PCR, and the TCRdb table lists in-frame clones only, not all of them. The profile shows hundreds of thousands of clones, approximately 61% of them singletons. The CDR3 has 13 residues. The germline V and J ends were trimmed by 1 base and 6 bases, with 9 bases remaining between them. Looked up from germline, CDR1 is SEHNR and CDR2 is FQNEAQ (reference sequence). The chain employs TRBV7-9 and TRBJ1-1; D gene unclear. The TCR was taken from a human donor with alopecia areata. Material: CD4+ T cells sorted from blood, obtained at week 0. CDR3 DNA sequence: TGTGCCAGCAGCTTAGTTGGGTCCGCTGAAGCTTTCTTT. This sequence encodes CASSLVGSAEAFF.